This T cell receptor (beta chain) was recovered during a study of T cell responses to AZD1222 COVID-19 vaccine. Study information: Researchers grouped second doses given at about 4 or about 12 weeks into one pool. General study findings and limits: Baseline seropositives among AZD1222 recipients totaled only six or seven. Nearly half of unique spike-specific TCRs reportedly avoided B.1.351 and B.1.1.7 mutated regions. Along spike, vaccine-associated CD4 TCRs were found throughout, with dominance at 160-218 and 743-854.

Germline-derived CDR1 and CDR2 are DFQATT and SNEGSKA (reference sequence). The CDR3 consists of 11 residues. Trimming cost V 2 bases and J 5 bases, with 6 bases left between them. This clone came up a few times. The antigen is undetermined. The protocol was immunoSEQ multiplex PCR, while the TCRdb copy is restricted to in-frame clones and leaves out a portion. The sample holds over 90,000 clones, over 70% seen once. Sequenced material: peripheral blood, taken on day 0 of AZD1222 vaccination. The chain carries TRBV20-1 and TRBJ2-5; D is ambiguous. This clonotype originated in an adult in good health. CDR3 amino acids: CSARISETQYF. CDR3 coding DNA: TGCAGTGCTAGAATCTCGGAGACCCAGTACTTC.